These 6 T cell receptor beta chains share one sample of origin, sequenced in a study of blood T cell repertoires in COVID-19. The protocol was immunoSEQ multiplex PCR, while the TCRdb copy is restricted to in-frame clones and leaves out a portion. This sample has under 60,000 clones; roughly 88% occur once, and the top ten carry 3.1%. The sample taken for sequencing was peripheral blood. The receptors here all came from a human donor in a cohort sampled during active COVID-19.

The J gene is TRBJ1-1, the V gene TRBV30; perhaps TRBD1 as D (6 bases). Trimming removed 4 bases from V and 6 bases from J, with 21 bases in between. This CDR3 contains 15 residues. The germline V gene has CDR1 GTSNPN and CDR2 SVGIG (reference sequence). The CDR3 protein is CAWKTDSRANAEAFF. The CDR3 DNA sequence: TGTGCCTGGAAGACGGACAGTCGGGCAAACGCTGAAGCTTTCTTT.

The chain recombines TRBV5-4 with TRBJ2-7, with TRBD1 matching over 11 bases. J was trimmed by 5 bases and V by 3 bases; bases with no gene match: 4. The CDR3 has 14 residues. Germline CDR1 SGHNT, CDR2 YYREEE (reference sequence). The CDR3 spells CASSWGQGVNEQYF. The CDR3 DNA reads TGTGCCAGCAGCTGGGGACAGGGGGTGAACGAGCAGTACTTC.

The chain uses TRBV15 and TRBJ2-5; 8 nucleotides match TRBD1. This CDR3 is built from 15 residues. Per germline, CDR1 LNHNV and CDR2 YYDKDF (reference sequence). V shed 0 bases and J 5 bases; nucleotides not matched to a gene: 5. The CDR3 loop reads CATSRDSGGPETQYF. DNA for the CDR3: TGTGCCACCAGCAGAGACTCAGGGGGCCCGGAGACCCAGTACTTC.

The V gene is TRBV28, the J gene TRBJ2-1; 7 positions agree with TRBD1. Germline V gene lookup returns CDR1 MDHEN and CDR2 SYDVKM. This CDR3 is built from 14 residues. With 5 bases clipped from V and 4 bases from J, the junction kept 5 bases outside the gene matches. CDR3 DNA: TGTGCCAGCAGTCCGTCCAGGGGGTACAATGAGCAGTTCTTC. It is translated as CASSPSRGYNEQFF.

The V and J genes are TRBV28 and TRBJ2-3; tentatively, D is TRBD1 (6 bases). The CDR3 contains 14 residues. With 1 base removed from V and 5 bases from J, the gap between germline ends came to 10 bases. Germline V gene data show CDR1 as MDHEN and CDR2 as SYDVKM. The CDR3 protein is CASSLSPRGDTQYF. In nucleotides, the CDR3 is TGTGCCAGCAGTTTATCCCCCAGGGGAGATACGCAGTATTTT.

This clone was found a few times. The chain is built from TRBV7-9 and TRBJ2-2; 8 bases agree with TRBD1. The V segment lost 2 bases and the J segment 6 bases; nucleotides outside the gene matches: 5. The CDR3 has 15 residues. CDR1 and CDR2 (germline): SEHNR, FQNEAQ (reference sequence). Here the CDR3 reads CASSLQAGGSGELFF. In DNA, the CDR3 is TGTGCCAGCAGCTTACAAGCAGGGGGCTCCGGGGAGCTGTTTTTT.